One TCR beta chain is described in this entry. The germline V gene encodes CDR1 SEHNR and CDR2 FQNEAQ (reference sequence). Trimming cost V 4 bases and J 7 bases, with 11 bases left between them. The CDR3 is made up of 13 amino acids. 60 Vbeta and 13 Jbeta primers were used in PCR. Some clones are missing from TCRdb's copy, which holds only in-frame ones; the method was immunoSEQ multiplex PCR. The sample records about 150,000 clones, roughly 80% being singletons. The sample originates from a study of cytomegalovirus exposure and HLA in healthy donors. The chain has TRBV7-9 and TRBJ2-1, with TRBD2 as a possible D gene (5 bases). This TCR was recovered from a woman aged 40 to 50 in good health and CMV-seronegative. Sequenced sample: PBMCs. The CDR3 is CASSYAEGNEQFF. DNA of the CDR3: TGTGCCAGCAGCTACGCCGAGGGAAATGAGCAGTTCTTC.